This T cell receptor beta chain emerged from a study of blood T cell repertoires in COVID-19. On the study more broadly: The United States, Italy and Spain were the sources of the acute and convalescent COVID-19 samples. T cells, B-cell-depleted T cells, or PBMCs supplied cDNA or gDNA.

In the study's own analysis: Reference gene primers were amplified, and this amplification served to estimate nucleated cell counts. Produced via immunoSEQ multiplex PCR; TCRdb's table is partial and in-frame only. V, J and clone size derive from that table, while D and trimming were established from the DNA sequence. The data hold over 150,000 clones, with 65% to 85% observed a single time. The V end was cut by 0 bases, the J end by 6 bases, with 10 bases between. The length of the CDR3 is 14 residues. Looked up from germline, CDR1 is SGHRS and CDR2 is YFSETQ. Cohort 3 recovery required two negative PCRs, clearance, or symptom resolution.

The receptor was derived from a man aged 40-49 years who had recovered from COVID-19. Material for sequencing was PBMCs or T cells enriched from blood (not recorded which). The chain recombines TRBV5-1 with TRBJ1-5; D is possibly TRBD1 (5 bases). The CDR3 loop reads CASSLDWGTQPQHF. As DNA, the CDR3 is TGCGCCAGCAGCTTGGATTGGGGCACTCAGCCCCAGCATTTT.